This TCR beta chain is from a study of T-cell reconstitution after alpha-beta-depleted transplantation in children. This clonotype showed up many times. Unique molecular identifiers were built into the TCRbeta library. TCRdb used MiXCR to reprocess the PCR reads, holding one entry per CDR3 protein. Of roughly 120,000 distinct CDR3 sequences listed, about 9.3% were seen once; the top ten hold about 7.3%. Looked up from germline, CDR1 is LNHDA and CDR2 is SQIVND (reference sequence). V dropped 5 bases and J dropped 2 bases, with 11 bases sitting between them. The CDR3 extends over 14 amino acids. The sequences come from PBMCs from the stem cell graft donor, collected from the stem cell graft. The V and J genes are TRBV19 and TRBJ2-3, with a tentative D call TRBD1 (6 bases). The source is a human donor who donated a stem cell graft to a child with acute lymphoblastic leukemia. The CDR3 spells CASSPQGFTDTQYF. The CDR3 DNA is TGTGCCAGTAGTCCACAGGGCTTCACAGATACGCAGTATTTT.